This T cell receptor (beta chain) was identified during a study of cytomegalovirus exposure and HLA in healthy donors. Whole-study context: Tens of millions of unique TCRs from HLA-typed donors were held in an early release of data.

The PCR made use of 60 Vbeta and 13 Jbeta primers. Generated by immunoSEQ multiplex PCR, the TCRdb table keeps only in-frame clones and is missing some. The sample yields some 96,000 clones, 64% seen once. Sampled while nominally healthy, donors likely had unrecorded immune exposures. On this clone: Antigen unknown.

V was trimmed by 3 bases and J by 8 bases, leaving 14 bases between them. This CDR3 region has 15 residues. The germline CDR1 and CDR2 sequences are MNHEY and SMNVEV (reference sequence). Study outcomes and limitations: Researchers reported in a later analysis that common viral pathogens appeared linked to several top clusters. In a later analysis, about 17,000 TCR beta sequences were associated with HLA alleles at 0.05 false discovery rate.

The source of this sequence is a man aged 60-69 years in good health and CMV-seronegative. Sequences were obtained from PBMCs. This chain connects TRBV27 to TRBJ1-6; D ambiguous. This CDR3 reads CASSLETGPYSPLHF. The CDR3 bases are TGTGCCAGCAGTTTGGAGACTGGCCCCTATTCACCCCTCCACTTT.